This entry lists 10 T cell receptor beta chains sequenced from one sample in a study. TCRdb processed the 5' RACE reads anew with MiXCR; each CDR3 protein has one entry. Of about 32,000 distinct CDR3 sequences in the sample, 25% to 30% were seen once. Tregs were sorted as CD4+CD25+CD127-/low cells. The specimen sequenced was tumor-infiltrating Tregs sorted from the breast tumor. All receptors come from a female donor with breast cancer.

In its sample, this clonotype is medium-sized. This chain uses TRBV5-1 with TRBJ2-5, with D hard to call. This CDR3 region has 14 residues. Germline values: CDR1 SGHRS, CDR2 YFSETQ. The V end was cut by 0 bases, the J end by 0 bases, with 6 bases between. CDR3 residues: CASSLVQNQETQYF. CDR3 sequence (DNA): TGCGCCAGCAGCTTGGTGCAGAACCAAGAGACCCAGTACTTC.

The table lists this clonotype with many counts. The V gene is TRBV10-2, the J gene TRBJ1-2, with 8 bases identical to TRBD1. Germline loops: CDR1 WSHSY, CDR2 SAAADI. V shed 10 bases and J 0 bases; nucleotides not matched to a gene: 10. This CDR3 region has 15 residues. CDR3 DNA: TGCGCCACCTTGGACGGACAGGGCGCTAACTATGGCTACACCTTC. Its translation is CATLDGQGANYGYTF.

Sample share makes this clonotype medium-sized (0.01 to 0.1%). This chain joins TRBV5-6 and TRBJ2-4; D remains unclear. Trimming shortened V by 0 bases and J by 0 bases, and 7 bases separated the two germline ends. Per germline, CDR1 SGHDT and CDR2 YYEEEE. The CDR3 is 15 amino acids. CDR3 DNA sequence: TGTGCCAGCAGCTTGGGAGCCCTAGCCAAAAACATTCAGTACTTC. Its protein product is CASSLGALAKNIQYF.

The rearrangement links TRBV24-1 to TRBJ2-6; D is unresolved. The CDR3 consists of 15 residues. V lost 0 bases and J 9 bases, leaving 11 bases between the germline ends. CDR1 is KGHDR and CDR2 is SFDVKD in the germline V gene. This CDR3 is CATSDLAAWVNVLTF. CDR3 nucleotide sequence: TGTGCCACCAGTGATTTGGCAGCCTGGGTCAACGTCCTGACTTTC.

This chain joins TRBV20-1 and TRBJ2-7, with TRBD1 matching 8 bases. J was trimmed by 2 bases and V by 3 bases; bases with no gene match: 12. This CDR3 has 16 residues. Germline CDR1 is DFQATT and CDR2 is SNEGSKA (reference sequence). The CDR3, as DNA: TGCAGTGCTAGGGGGTACCGGGACAGGTACCCCTACGAGCAGTACTTC. Encoded protein: CSARGYRDRYPYEQYF.

This clonotype was seen at least ten times. The CDR3 loop is CASSSGSGANVLTF. The CDR3 coding sequence is TGTGCCAGCAGCTCAGGCTCTGGGGCCAACGTCCTGACTTTC. The chain uses TRBV9 and TRBJ2-6, with D unclear. The germline V and J ends were trimmed by 4 bases and 0 bases, with 5 bases remaining between them. Germline V gene sequence: CDR1 SGDLS, CDR2 YYNGEE. The CDR3 consists of 14 residues.

At least ten counts were recorded for this clonotype. The chain carries TRBV11-2 and TRBJ2-1; unclear D gene. This CDR3 is built from 11 residues. CDR1 and CDR2 (germline): SGHAT, FQNNGV. Trimming took 3 bases from V and 6 from J, leaving 3 bases between them. The CDR3 sequence is CASSFSNEQFF. CDR3 DNA sequence: TGTGCCAGCAGCTTTTCCAATGAGCAGTTCTTC.

This clonotype occurred a few times. This chain connects TRBV20-1 to TRBJ2-7; no definite D call. CDR3 length: 13 residues. Per germline, CDR1 DFQATT and CDR2 SNEGSKA (reference sequence). The germline V and J ends were trimmed by 6 bases and 5 bases, with 17 bases remaining between them. The CDR3 bases are TGCAGTGCCAGATCAGGAGTGGGCCACGAGCAGTACTTC. It specifies CSARSGVGHEQYF.

The genes are TRBV7-2 and TRBJ2-7; weak D call: TRBD1 (6 bases). V was clipped by 5 bases and J by 1 base, with 9 bases between them. This CDR3 has 13 amino acids. Germline V gene data show CDR1 as SGHTA and CDR2 as FQGNSA. The CDR3, as DNA: TGTGCCAGCAGCCAGGGGTGGTCCTACGAGCAGTACTTC. Its translation: CASSQGWSYEQYF.

Note on this clonotype: It may be a read error: a sequence one base away is much more abundant. This CDR3 is CATRRYKGQMNTEAFF. The CDR3 nucleotides read TGTGCCACCAGAAGGTACAAGGGACAAATGAACACTGAAGCTTTCTTT. This chain connects TRBV6-6 to TRBJ1-1, with D perhaps TRBD1 (6 bases). This CDR3 is 16 amino acids long. V was shortened by 10 bases and J by 0 bases, with 21 bases between the two germline ends. The germline V gene encodes CDR1 MNHNY and CDR2 SVGAGI (reference sequence).